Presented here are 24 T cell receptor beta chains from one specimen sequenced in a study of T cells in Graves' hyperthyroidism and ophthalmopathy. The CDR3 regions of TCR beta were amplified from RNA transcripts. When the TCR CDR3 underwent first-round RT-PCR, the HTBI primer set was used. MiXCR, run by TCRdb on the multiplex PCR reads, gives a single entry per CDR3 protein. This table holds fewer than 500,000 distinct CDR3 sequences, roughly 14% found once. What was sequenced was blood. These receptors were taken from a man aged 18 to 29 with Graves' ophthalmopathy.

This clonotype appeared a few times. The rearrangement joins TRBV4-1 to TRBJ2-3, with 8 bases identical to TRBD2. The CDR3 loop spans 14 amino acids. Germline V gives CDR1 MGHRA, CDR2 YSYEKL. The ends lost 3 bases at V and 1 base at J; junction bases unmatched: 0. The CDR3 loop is CASSHGGGTDTQYF. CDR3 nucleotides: TGCGCCAGCAGCCACGGGGGGGGCACAGATACGCAGTATTTT.

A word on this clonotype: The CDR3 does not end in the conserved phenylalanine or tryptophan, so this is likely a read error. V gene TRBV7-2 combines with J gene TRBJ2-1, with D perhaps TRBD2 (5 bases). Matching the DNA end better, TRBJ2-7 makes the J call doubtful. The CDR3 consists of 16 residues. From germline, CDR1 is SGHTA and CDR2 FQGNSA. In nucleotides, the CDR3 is TGTGCCAGCAGCGGTTTAACGGGGAGCTCCTACAATGAGCAGTACTCC. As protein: CASSGLTGSSYNEQYS.

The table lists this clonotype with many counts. Here the CDR3 DNA reads TGTGCCAGCAGCTTAGGGCTAGCGACATCCTACAATGAGCAGTTCTTC. Protein: CASSLGLATSYNEQFF. The chain uses TRBV7-8 and TRBJ2-1; tentatively, D is TRBD2 (6 bases). The V end lost 1 base, the J end lost 1 base, and 11 bases lay between the germline ends. This CDR3 region has 16 residues. Germline V gives CDR1 SGHVS, CDR2 FQNEAQ.

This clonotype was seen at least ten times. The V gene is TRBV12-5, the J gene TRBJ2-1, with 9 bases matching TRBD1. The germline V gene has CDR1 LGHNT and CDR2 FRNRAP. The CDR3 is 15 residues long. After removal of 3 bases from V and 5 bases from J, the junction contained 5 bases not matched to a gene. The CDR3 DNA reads TGTGCTAGTGGTTTCGGGGACAGGGTCGACAATGAGCAGTTCTTC. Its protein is CASGFGDRVDNEQFF.

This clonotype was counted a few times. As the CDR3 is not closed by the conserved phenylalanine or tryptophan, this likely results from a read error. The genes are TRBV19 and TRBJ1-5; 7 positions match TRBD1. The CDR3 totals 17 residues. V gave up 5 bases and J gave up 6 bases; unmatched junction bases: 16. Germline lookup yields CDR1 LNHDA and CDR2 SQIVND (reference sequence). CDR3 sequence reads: CASSDRSGTARFQPQHL. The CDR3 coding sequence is TGTGCCAGTAGTGACAGATCCGGGACAGCTCGCTTTCAGCCCCAGCATCTT.

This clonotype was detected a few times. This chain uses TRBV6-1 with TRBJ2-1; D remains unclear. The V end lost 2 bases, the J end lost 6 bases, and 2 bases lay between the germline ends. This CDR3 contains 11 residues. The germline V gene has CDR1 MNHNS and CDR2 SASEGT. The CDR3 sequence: CASSEINEQFF. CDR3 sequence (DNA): TGTGCCAGCAGTGAAATCAATGAGCAGTTCTTC.

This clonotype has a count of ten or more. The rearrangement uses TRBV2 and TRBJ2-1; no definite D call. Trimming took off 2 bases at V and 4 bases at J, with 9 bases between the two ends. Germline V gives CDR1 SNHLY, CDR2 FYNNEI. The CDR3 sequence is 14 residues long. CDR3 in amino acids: CASSERAAYNEQFF. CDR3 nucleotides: TGTGCCAGCAGTGAACGGGCGGCTTACAATGAGCAGTTCTTC.

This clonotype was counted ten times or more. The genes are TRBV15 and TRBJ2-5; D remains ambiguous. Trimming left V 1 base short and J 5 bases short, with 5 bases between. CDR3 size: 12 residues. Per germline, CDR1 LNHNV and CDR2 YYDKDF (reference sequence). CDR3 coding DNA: TGTGCCACCAGCAGAGTGTCGGAGACCCAGTACTTC. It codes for CATSRVSETQYF.

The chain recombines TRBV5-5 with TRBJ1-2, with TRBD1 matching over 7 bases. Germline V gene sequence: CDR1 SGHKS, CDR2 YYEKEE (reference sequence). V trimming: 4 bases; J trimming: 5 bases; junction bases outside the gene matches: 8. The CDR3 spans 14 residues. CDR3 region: CASSTTDRTYGYTF. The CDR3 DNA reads TGTGCCAGCAGCACAACGGACAGGACTTATGGCTACACCTTC. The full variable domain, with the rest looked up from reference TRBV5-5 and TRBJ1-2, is DAGVTQSPTHLIKTRGQQVTLRCSPISGHKSVSWYQQVLGQGPQFIFQYYEKEERGRGNFPDRFSARQFPNYSSELNVNALLLGDSALYLCASSTTDRTYGYTFGSGTRLTVV.

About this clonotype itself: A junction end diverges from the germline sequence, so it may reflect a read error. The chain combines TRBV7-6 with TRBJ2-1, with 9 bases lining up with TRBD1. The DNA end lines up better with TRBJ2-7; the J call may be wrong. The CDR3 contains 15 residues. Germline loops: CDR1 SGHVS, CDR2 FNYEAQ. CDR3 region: CAGSLARDRAYEQYF. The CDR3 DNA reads TGTGCCGGCAGCTTAGCCCGGGACAGGGCCTATGAGCAGTACTTC.

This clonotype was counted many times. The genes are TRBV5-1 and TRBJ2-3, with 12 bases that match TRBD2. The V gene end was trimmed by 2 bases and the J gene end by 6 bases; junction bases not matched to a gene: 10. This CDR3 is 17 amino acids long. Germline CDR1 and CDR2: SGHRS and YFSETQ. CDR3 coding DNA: TGCGCCAGCAGCTTCGTAACTAGCGGGGGGCCGAGGGATACGCAGTATTTT. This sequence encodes CASSFVTSGGPRDTQYF. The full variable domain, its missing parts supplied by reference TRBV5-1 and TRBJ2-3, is KAGVTQTPRYLIKTRGQQVTLSCSPISGHRSVSWYQQTPGQGLQFLFEYFSETQRNKGNFPGRFSGRQFSNSRSEMNVSTLELGDSALYLCASSFVTSGGPRDTQYFGPGTRLTVL.

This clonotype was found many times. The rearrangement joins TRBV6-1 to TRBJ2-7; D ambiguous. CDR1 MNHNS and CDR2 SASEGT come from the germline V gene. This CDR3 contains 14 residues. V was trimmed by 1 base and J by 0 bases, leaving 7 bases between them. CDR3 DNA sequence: TGTGCCAGCAGTGAAGGCTCTCTCTCCTACGAGCAGTACTTC. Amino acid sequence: CASSEGSLSYEQYF.

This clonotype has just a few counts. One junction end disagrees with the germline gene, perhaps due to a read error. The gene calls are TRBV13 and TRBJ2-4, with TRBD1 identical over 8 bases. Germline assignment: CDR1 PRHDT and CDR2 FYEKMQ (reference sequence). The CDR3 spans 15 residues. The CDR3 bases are TGTGCCAGCAGTTTAGGACAGGGCCTCAAAAACATTCAGTACTTC. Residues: CASSLGQGLKNIQYF.

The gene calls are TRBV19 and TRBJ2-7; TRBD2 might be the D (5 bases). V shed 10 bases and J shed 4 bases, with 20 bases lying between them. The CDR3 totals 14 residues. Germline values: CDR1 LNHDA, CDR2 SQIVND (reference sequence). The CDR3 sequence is CANSDVLPPYEQYF. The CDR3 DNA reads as TGTGCCAATAGCGATGTTTTGCCCCCTTACGAGCAGTACTTC.

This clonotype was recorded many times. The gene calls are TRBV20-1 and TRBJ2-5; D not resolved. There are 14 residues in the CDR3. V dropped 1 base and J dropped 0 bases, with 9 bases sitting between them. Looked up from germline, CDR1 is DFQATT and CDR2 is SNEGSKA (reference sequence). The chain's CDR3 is CSARGPDYQETQYF. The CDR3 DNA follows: TGCAGTGCTAGAGGACCCGACTACCAAGAGACCCAGTACTTC.

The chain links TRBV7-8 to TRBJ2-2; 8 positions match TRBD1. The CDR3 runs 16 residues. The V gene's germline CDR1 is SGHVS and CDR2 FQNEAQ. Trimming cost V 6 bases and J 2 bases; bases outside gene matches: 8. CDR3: CASSPATGDNTGELFF. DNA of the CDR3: TGTGCCAGCAGTCCGGCGACAGGGGATAACACCGGGGAGCTGTTTTTT.

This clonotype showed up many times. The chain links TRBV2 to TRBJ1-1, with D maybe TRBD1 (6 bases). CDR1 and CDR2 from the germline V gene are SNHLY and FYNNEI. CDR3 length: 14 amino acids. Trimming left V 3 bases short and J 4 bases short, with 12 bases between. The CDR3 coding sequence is TGTGCCAGCAGTGAGCAGGGGTTGGGCACTGAAGCTTTCTTT. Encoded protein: CASSEQGLGTEAFF. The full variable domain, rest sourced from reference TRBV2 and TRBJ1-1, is EPEVTQTPSHQVTQMGQEVILRCVPISNHLYFYWYRQILGQKVEFLVSFYNNEISEKSEIFDDQFSVERPDGSNFTLKIRSTKLEDSAMYFCASSEQGLGTEAFFGQGTRLTVV.

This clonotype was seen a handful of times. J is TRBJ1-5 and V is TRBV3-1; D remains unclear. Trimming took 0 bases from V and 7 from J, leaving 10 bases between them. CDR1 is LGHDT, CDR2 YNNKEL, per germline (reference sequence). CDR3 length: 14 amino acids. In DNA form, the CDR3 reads TGTGCCAGCAGCCAAGATCTCGTGAGCCAGCCCCAGCATTTT. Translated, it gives CASSQDLVSQPQHF. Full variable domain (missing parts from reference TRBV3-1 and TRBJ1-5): DTAVSQTPKYLVTQMGNDKSIKCEQNLGHDTMYWYKQDSKKFLKIMFSYNNKELIINETVPNRFSPKSPDKAHLNLHINSLELGDSAVYFCASSQDLVSQPQHFGDGTRLSIL.

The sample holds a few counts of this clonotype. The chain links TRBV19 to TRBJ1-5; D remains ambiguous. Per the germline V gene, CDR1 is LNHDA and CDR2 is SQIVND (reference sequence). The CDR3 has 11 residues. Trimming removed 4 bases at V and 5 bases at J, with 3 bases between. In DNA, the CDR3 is TGTGCCAGTAGTACTGATCAGCCCCAGCATTTT. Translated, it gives CASSTDQPQHF.

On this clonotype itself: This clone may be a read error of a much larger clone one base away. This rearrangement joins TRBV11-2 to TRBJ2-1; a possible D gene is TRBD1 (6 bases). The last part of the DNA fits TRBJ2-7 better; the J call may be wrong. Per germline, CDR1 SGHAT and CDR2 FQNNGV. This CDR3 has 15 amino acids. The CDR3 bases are TGTGCCAGCAGCCCTACCTCCGGACAGTACAATGAGCAGTACTTC. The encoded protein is CASSPTSGQYNEQYF.

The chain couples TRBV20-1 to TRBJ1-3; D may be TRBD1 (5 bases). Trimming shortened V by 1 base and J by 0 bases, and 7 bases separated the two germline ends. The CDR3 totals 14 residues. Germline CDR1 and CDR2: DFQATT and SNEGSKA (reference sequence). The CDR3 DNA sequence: TGCAGTGCTAGAGCAGGGAACTCTGGAAACACCATATATTTT. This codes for CSARAGNSGNTIYF.

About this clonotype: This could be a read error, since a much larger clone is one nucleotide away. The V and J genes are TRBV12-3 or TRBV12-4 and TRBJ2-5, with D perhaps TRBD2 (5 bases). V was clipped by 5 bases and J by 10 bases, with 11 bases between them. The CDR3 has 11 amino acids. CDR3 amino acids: CASSLGGSQYF. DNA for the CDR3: TGTGCCAGCAGTCTCGGAGGCAGCCAGTACTTC.

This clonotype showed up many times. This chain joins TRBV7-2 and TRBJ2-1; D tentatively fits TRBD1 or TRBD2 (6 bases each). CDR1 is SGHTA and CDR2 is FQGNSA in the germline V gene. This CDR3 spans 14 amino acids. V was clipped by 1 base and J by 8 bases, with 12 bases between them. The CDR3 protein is CASSLVLGGHEQFF. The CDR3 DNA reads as TGTGCCAGCAGCTTAGTTCTGGGGGGCCATGAGCAGTTCTTC.

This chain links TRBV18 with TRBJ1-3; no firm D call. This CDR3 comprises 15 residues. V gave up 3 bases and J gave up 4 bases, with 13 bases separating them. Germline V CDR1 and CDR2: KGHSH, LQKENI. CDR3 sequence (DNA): TGTGCCAGCTCACCGGTTCTAAACCCAGGAAACACCATATATTTT. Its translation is CASSPVLNPGNTIYF.